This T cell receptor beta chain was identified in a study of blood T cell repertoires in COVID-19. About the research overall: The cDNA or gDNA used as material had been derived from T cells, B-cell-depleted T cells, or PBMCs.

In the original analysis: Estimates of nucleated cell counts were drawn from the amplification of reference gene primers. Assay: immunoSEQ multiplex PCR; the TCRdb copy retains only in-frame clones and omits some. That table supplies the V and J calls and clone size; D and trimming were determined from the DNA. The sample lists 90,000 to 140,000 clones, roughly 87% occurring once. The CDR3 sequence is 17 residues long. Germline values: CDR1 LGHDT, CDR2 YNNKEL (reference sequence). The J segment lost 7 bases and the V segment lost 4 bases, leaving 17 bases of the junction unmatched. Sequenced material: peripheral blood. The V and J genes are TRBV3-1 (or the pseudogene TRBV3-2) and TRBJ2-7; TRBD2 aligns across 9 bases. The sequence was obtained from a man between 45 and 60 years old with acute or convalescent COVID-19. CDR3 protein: CASSPPSWPGLAREQYF. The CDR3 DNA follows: TGTGCCAGCAGCCCTCCTAGTTGGCCGGGACTAGCTCGGGAGCAGTACTTC.